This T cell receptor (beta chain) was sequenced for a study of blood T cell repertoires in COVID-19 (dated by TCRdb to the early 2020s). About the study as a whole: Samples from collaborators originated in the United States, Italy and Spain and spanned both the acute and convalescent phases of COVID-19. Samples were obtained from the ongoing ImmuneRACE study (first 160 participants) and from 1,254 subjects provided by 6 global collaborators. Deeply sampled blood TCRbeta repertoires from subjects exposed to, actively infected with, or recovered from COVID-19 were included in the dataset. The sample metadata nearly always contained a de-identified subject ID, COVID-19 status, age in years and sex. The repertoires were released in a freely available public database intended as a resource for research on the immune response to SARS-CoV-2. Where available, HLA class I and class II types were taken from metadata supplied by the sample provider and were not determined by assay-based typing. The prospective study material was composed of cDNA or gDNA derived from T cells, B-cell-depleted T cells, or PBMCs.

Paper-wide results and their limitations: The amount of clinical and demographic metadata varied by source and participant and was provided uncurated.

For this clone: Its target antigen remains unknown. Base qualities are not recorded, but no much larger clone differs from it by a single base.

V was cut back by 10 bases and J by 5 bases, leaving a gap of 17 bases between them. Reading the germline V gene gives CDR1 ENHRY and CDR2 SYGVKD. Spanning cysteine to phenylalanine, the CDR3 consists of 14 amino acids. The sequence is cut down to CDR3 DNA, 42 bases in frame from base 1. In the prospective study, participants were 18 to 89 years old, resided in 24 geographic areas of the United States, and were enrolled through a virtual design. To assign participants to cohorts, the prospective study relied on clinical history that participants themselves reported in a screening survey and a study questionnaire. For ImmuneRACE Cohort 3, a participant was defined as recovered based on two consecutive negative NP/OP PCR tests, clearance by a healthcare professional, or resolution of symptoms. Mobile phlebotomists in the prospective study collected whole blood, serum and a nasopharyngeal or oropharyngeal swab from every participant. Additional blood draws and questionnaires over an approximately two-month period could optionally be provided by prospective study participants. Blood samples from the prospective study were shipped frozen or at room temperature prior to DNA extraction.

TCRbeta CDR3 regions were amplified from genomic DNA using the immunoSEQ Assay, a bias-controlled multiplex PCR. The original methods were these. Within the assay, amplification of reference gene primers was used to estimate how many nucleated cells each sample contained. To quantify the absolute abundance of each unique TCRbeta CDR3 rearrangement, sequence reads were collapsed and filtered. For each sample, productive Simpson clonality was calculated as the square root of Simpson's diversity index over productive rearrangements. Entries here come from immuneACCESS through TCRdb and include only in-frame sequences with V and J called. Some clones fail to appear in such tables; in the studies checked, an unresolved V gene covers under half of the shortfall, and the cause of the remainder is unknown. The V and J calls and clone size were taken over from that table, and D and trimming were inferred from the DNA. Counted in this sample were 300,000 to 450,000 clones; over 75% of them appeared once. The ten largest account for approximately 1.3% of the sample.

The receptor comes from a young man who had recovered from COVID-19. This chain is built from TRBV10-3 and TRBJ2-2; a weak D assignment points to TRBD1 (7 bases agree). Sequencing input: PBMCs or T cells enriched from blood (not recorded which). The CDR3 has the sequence CATKGASETGELFF. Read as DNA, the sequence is TGTGCCACAAAGGGGGCTAGCGAGACCGGGGAGCTGTTTTTT.